The next 3 T cell receptor beta chains were all read from a single sample in a study of blood T cell repertoires in COVID-19. TCRdb's copy holds only in-frame clones and misses some; the assay was immunoSEQ multiplex PCR. The table has a few hundred thousand clones, less than 85% seen once. The sample taken for sequencing was peripheral blood. These receptors all come from a woman in her seventies with acute or convalescent COVID-19.

The V and J genes are TRBV2 and TRBJ1-2; tentatively, D is TRBD1 (5 bases). Trimming pared 4 bases from V and 0 bases from J, leaving 12 bases between. The germline gives CDR1 SNHLY, CDR2 FYNNEI. The length of the CDR3 is 15 residues. The CDR3 protein is CASSGTQGSNYGYTF. In nucleotides, the CDR3 is TGTGCCAGCAGTGGGACGCAGGGTTCTAACTATGGCTACACCTTC. The entire variable domain, with the rest obtained from reference TRBV2 and TRBJ1-2, is as follows: EPEVTQTPSHQVTQMGQEVILRCVPISNHLYFYWYRQILGQKVEFLVSFYNNEISEKSEIFDDQFSVERPDGSNFTLKIRSTKLEDSAMYFCASSGTQGSNYGYTFGSGTRLTVV.

This clone was seen only a few times. V usage is TRBV7-2 and J usage is TRBJ2-5; 7 bases are a match to TRBD2. Germline values: CDR1 SGHTA, CDR2 FQGNSA. The CDR3 sequence is 15 residues long. Losses at the gene ends were 2 bases for V and 5 bases for J; bases not matched to a gene: 8. The CDR3 loop reads CASSLRVMGGETQYF. For the CDR3, the DNA is TGTGCCAGCAGCTTACGAGTTATGGGAGGGGAGACCCAGTACTTC. Using reference TRBV7-2 and TRBJ2-5 for the parts outside the CDR3, the full variable domain is GAGVSQSPSNKVTEKGKDVELRCDPISGHTALYWYRQSLGQGLEFLIYFQGNSAPDKSGLPSDRFSAERTGGSVSTLTIQRTQQEDSAVYLCASSLRVMGGETQYFGPGTRLLVL.

V is TRBV30 and J is TRBJ2-6; 8 positions match TRBD1. V shed 5 bases and J 2 bases; nucleotides not matched to a gene: 2. The CDR3 covers 14 residues. Germline assignment: CDR1 GTSNPN and CDR2 SVGIG (reference sequence). The CDR3 region is CAWETGAGANVLTF. As DNA, the CDR3 is TGTGCCTGGGAGACAGGGGCTGGGGCCAACGTCCTGACTTTC.